This entry lists 26 T cell receptor beta chains sequenced from one sample in a study of blood T cell repertoires in COVID-19. Generated by immunoSEQ multiplex PCR, the TCRdb table keeps only in-frame clones and is missing some. The data show more than 95,000 clones, approximately 89% seen once. The sample taken for sequencing was peripheral blood. The receptors shown here come from a woman of 80 years or more in a cohort sampled during active COVID-19.

The J gene is TRBJ2-3, the V gene TRBV9; 16 bases are shared with TRBD2. CDR3 length equals 18 residues. V dropped 4 bases and J dropped 0; count of bases not matched to a gene: 5. Germline lookup yields CDR1 SGDLS and CDR2 YYNGEE. CDR3 in amino acids: CASSPGLAGGTSTDTQYF. Written as DNA, the CDR3 is TGTGCCAGCAGCCCGGGACTAGCGGGGGGGACTAGCACAGATACGCAGTATTTT.

This clone was counted between two and nine times. The genes are TRBV27 and TRBJ1-3; 7 positions agree with TRBD1. The CDR3 is 15 residues long. V dropped 7 bases and J dropped 2; count of bases not matched to a gene: 8. Germline loops: CDR1 MNHEY, CDR2 SMNVEV (reference sequence). DNA for the CDR3: TGTGCCAGCAAACTTGACAGGGCCGCTGGAAACACCATATATTTT. The encoded protein is CASKLDRAAGNTIYF.

The chain couples TRBV28 to TRBJ2-2; 14 bases map to TRBD2. Germline CDR1 is MDHEN and CDR2 is SYDVKM. This CDR3 is built from 17 residues. With 1 base clipped from V and 6 bases from J, the junction kept 4 bases outside the gene matches. This chain's CDR3 is CASSLSPGLAGAGELFF. The CDR3 DNA is TGTGCCAGCAGTTTATCACCGGGACTAGCGGGAGCCGGGGAGCTGTTTTTT.

V usage is TRBV10-2 and J usage is TRBJ2-1, with TRBD2 identical over 10 bases. CDR1 and CDR2 (germline): WSHSY, SAAADI. J was trimmed by 7 bases and V by 4 bases; bases with no gene match: 7. The CDR3 has 15 amino acids. The DNA for the CDR3 is TGCGCCAGCAGTGTACAGCGGGGGGGATGGAATGAGCAGTTCTTC. Translation gives CASSVQRGGWNEQFF.

The sample holds a few counts of this clone. V is TRBV6-1 and J is TRBJ2-1, with 11 bases fitting TRBD2. The V segment lost 2 bases and the J segment 12 bases; nucleotides outside the gene matches: 0. The V gene's germline CDR1 is MNHNS and CDR2 SASEGT. CDR3 length: 12 amino acids. The CDR3 DNA sequence: TGTGCCAGCAGTGAAACTAGCGGGAGGCAGTTCTTC. This sequence encodes CASSETSGRQFF.

The chain joins TRBV5-1 to TRBJ2-7, with TRBD1 as a possible D gene (6 bases). This CDR3 has 15 amino acids. CDR1 is SGHRS and CDR2 is YFSETQ in the germline V gene. The V end lost 4 bases, the J end lost 3 bases, and 17 bases lay between the germline ends. CDR3 protein: CASSPTGPDLYEQYF. The CDR3 DNA sequence: TGCGCCAGCAGCCCCACAGGGCCAGACCTCTACGAGCAGTACTTC.

This clone was counted a few times. The chain couples TRBV6-4 to TRBJ1-3, with D perhaps matching TRBD1 (6 bases). The CDR3 has 13 residues. Germline CDR1 is MRHNA and CDR2 is SNTAGT. Trimming took off 5 bases at V and 2 bases at J, with 7 bases between the two ends. The DNA of the CDR3 is TGTGCCAGCAGTAGACAGGCTGGAAACACCATATATTTT. Translated: CASSRQAGNTIYF.

The rearrangement joins TRBV7-2 to TRBJ2-7; the match to TRBD2 covers 9 bases. V dropped 4 bases and J dropped 5; count of bases not matched to a gene: 12. Germline V gives CDR1 SGHTA, CDR2 FQGNSA. CDR3 length equals 16 residues. CDR3 nucleotide sequence: TGTGCCAGCAGCTCCCCCTTTAGCGGGAGACCCCACGAGCAGTACTTC. Encoded protein: CASSSPFSGRPHEQYF.

A single count supports this clone. V gene TRBV3-1 (or the pseudogene TRBV3-2) combines with J gene TRBJ2-5; no clear D. Germline-derived CDR1 and CDR2 are LGHDT and YNNKEL (reference sequence). The CDR3 runs to 16 residues. The V end was cut by 3 bases, the J end by 2 bases, with 16 bases between. The CDR3 DNA sequence: TGTGCCAGCAGCCATAAGTCCATGGAGATACAAGAGACCCAGTACTTC. Protein product: CASSHKSMEIQETQYF.

The V gene is TRBV19, the J gene TRBJ2-3, with a tentative D call TRBD1 (5 bases). Germline loops: CDR1 LNHDA, CDR2 SQIVND (reference sequence). Trimming removed 7 bases at V and 0 bases at J, with 11 bases between. The CDR3 consists of 14 residues. The CDR3: CASKDTSSTDTQYF. CDR3 nucleotide sequence: TGTGCCAGTAAGGACACGTCTAGCACAGATACGCAGTATTTT. Full variable domain (remainder filled in from reference TRBV19 and TRBJ2-3): DGGITQSPKYLFRKEGQNVTLSCEQNLNHDAMYWYRQDPGQGLRLIYYSQIVNDFQKGDIAEGYSVSREKKESFPLTVTSAQKNPTAFYLCASKDTSSTDTQYFGPGTRLTVL.

V usage is TRBV3-1 (or the pseudogene TRBV3-2) and J usage is TRBJ2-1; a possible D gene is TRBD2 (6 bases). This CDR3 is 16 amino acids long. The germline V and J ends were trimmed by 3 bases and 0 bases, with 12 bases remaining between them. Germline values: CDR1 LGHDT, CDR2 YNNKEL (reference sequence). CDR3 sequence reads: CASSHRPTSSYNEQFF. The CDR3 DNA reads as TGTGCCAGCAGCCACCGTCCGACTAGCTCCTACAATGAGCAGTTCTTC.

The J gene is TRBJ2-5, the V gene TRBV5-1; the D gene is possibly TRBD2 (5 bases). This CDR3 comprises 13 residues. Trimming took off 4 bases at V and 2 bases at J, with 9 bases between the two ends. Germline V CDR1 and CDR2: SGHRS, YFSETQ. The CDR3 DNA follows: TGCGCCAGCAGCCGGTGGGAGCAAGAGACCCAGTACTTC. It specifies CASSRWEQETQYF.

This clone occurred once. This same CDR3 is encoded by further DNA sequences in the sample. The chain couples TRBV11-2 to TRBJ2-5; D is ambiguous. Trimming left V 0 bases short and J 7 bases short, with 6 bases between. The CDR3 totals 12 residues. In germline, CDR1 is SGHAT, CDR2 FQNNGV. CDR3 sequence reads: CASSLDRGTQYF. CDR3 coding DNA: TGTGCCAGCAGCTTAGATCGAGGGACCCAGTACTTC.

V usage is TRBV15 and J usage is TRBJ2-5, with 7 bases fitting TRBD2. Germline assignment: CDR1 LNHNV and CDR2 YYDKDF (reference sequence). This CDR3 is 14 amino acids long. The trim removed 3 bases at V and 3 bases at J, leaving 4 bases unmatched. In DNA form, the CDR3 reads TGTGCCACCAGCAGCAGCGGGATGAAAGAGACCCAGTACTTC. Translating it yields CATSSSGMKETQYF.

The chain uses TRBV29-1 and TRBJ2-7, with a tentative D call TRBD2 (7 bases). V lost 6 bases and J lost 2, with 11 bases in between. Germline loops: CDR1 SQVTM, CDR2 ANQGSEA. The CDR3 contains 12 residues. This CDR3 reads CSVGGGTYEQYF. CDR3 bases: TGCAGCGTAGGGGGAGGGACCTACGAGCAGTACTTC.

The DNA of the CDR3 is TGTGCCAGTAGTCCAGGAGGGAACACCGGGGAGCTGTTTTTT. Translation: CASSPGGNTGELFF. The chain uses TRBV19 and TRBJ2-2; maybe TRBD2 (5 bases). V lost 5 bases to trimming and J lost 1 base, with 8 bases between them. Per germline, CDR1 LNHDA and CDR2 SQIVND (reference sequence). The CDR3 loop spans 14 amino acids.

The chain uses TRBV10-3 and TRBJ1-2, with 8 bases lining up with TRBD1. CDR3 length: 17 amino acids. In germline, CDR1 is ENHRY, CDR2 SYGVKD. Trimming removed 1 base from V and 5 bases from J; junction bases left unmatched: 12. The CDR3 region is CAISELEQGVNSYGYTF. As DNA, the CDR3 is TGTGCCATCAGTGAGTTGGAACAGGGGGTTAATTCTTATGGCTACACCTTC.

This clone has a single count. The genes are TRBV12-5 and TRBJ2-3; D gene ambiguous. The V gene lost 1 base and the J gene lost 7 bases, with 6 bases spanning the gap. This CDR3 is 12 amino acids long. Germline values: CDR1 LGHNT, CDR2 FRNRAP. CDR3 DNA: TGTGCTAGTGGTTTGGACCAGAATACGCAGTATTTT. As protein: CASGLDQNTQYF.

The chain employs TRBV7-9 and TRBJ2-2, with 7 bases identical to TRBD1. The CDR3 is 14 amino acids. Germline values: CDR1 SEHNR, CDR2 FQNEAQ (reference sequence). The V and J ends lost 6 bases and 9 bases, in that order; junction bases with no gene match: 10. The CDR3 DNA reads TGTGCCAGCAGTCCGGGACAGATGTTATGGGAGCTGTTTTTT. Its protein product is CASSPGQMLWELFF.

J is TRBJ1-6 and V is TRBV9; 10 positions match TRBD1. The CDR3 covers 15 residues. V lost 4 bases to trimming and J lost 10 bases; unmatched junction nucleotides: 8. Germline-derived CDR1 and CDR2 are SGDLS and YYNGEE. CDR3 coding DNA: TGTGCCAGCAGCACCCCAGGGACAGGGGTCTCACCCCTCCACTTT. It specifies CASSTPGTGVSPLHF.

The chain is built from TRBV24-1 and TRBJ2-1, with a possible D match to TRBD2 (7 bases). Trimming stripped 5 bases from V and 6 bases from J, with 10 bases between. This CDR3 spans 13 amino acids. The germline gives CDR1 KGHDR, CDR2 SFDVKD. The CDR3 loop is CATSAAGANEQFF. Written as DNA, the CDR3 is TGTGCCACCAGTGCGGCGGGGGCCAATGAGCAGTTCTTC.

The chain combines TRBV2 with TRBJ2-3, with unresolved D. Trimming stripped 1 base from V and 0 bases from J, with 5 bases between. Germline V gives CDR1 SNHLY, CDR2 FYNNEI. The CDR3 loop spans 14 amino acids. The CDR3 loop is CASSEGRSTDTQYF. The CDR3, as DNA: TGTGCCAGCAGTGAAGGCAGGAGCACAGATACGCAGTATTTT.

This chain connects TRBV18 to TRBJ1-5; maybe TRBD1 (5 bases). Germline values: CDR1 KGHSH, CDR2 LQKENI. V dropped 4 bases and J dropped 5 bases, with 15 bases sitting between them. The CDR3 is made up of 15 amino acids. The CDR3 DNA reads TGTGCCAGCTCACTGCGAGTGGGGGGGGATCAGCCCCAGCATTTT. As protein: CASSLRVGGDQPQHF.

This chain joins TRBV15 and TRBJ2-5, with no clear D. The V and J ends lost 4 bases and 5 bases respectively, with 17 bases between them. CDR3 length: 15 amino acids. CDR1 is LNHNV, CDR2 YYDKDF, per germline (reference sequence). The CDR3 nucleotides are TGTGCCACCAGCATATACCCCGGGTCCCGGGAGACCCAGTACTTC. Translated, it gives CATSIYPGSRETQYF.

V and J are TRBV3-1 (or the pseudogene TRBV3-2) and TRBJ2-7, with 8 bases matching TRBD2. Losses at the gene ends were 2 bases for V and 5 bases for J; bases not matched to a gene: 20. This CDR3 region has 19 residues. In germline, CDR1 is LGHDT, CDR2 YNNKEL (reference sequence). DNA of the CDR3: TGTGCCAGCAGCCAAAGAAGCGGGAGTCTTTTCACGGTGAGCGACGAGCAGTACTTC. It translates to CASSQRSGSLFTVSDEQYF.

J is TRBJ2-1 and V is TRBV10-3, with 10 bases that match TRBD2. This CDR3 has 14 amino acids. V lost 5 bases to trimming and J lost 5 bases; unmatched junction nucleotides: 3. Germline V gives CDR1 ENHRY, CDR2 SYGVKD. In nucleotides, the CDR3 is TGTGCCATCAGTCTAGCGGGAGCAAACAATGAGCAGTTCTTC. It specifies CAISLAGANNEQFF.